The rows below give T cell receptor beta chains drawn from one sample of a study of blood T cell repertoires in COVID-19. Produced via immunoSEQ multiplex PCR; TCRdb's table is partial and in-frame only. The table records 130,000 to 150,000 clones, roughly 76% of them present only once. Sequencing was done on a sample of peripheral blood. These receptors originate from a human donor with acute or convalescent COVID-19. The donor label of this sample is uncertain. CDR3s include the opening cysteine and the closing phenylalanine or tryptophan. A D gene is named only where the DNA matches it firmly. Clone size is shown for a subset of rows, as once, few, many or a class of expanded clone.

DNA: TGTGCCAGCAGCTTAGAAGGGGGCGGGATCAATCAGCCCCAGCATTTT; CDR3: CASSLEGGGINQPQHF; size: -; V: TRBV7-8; J: TRBJ1-5; D: TRBD1
DNA: TGTGCCAGTAGTCTGGGGGCTGGCACTGAAGCTTTCTTT; CDR3: CASSLGAGTEAFF; size: once; V: TRBV19; J: TRBJ1-1; D: -
DNA: TGTGCCAGCAGCTCGCAGACCCTAGCGGGGGCGGCAGATACGCAGTATTTT; CDR3: CASSSQTLAGAADTQYF; size: -; V: TRBV7-2; J: TRBJ2-3; D: TRBD2
DNA: TGTGCCAGCAGCTCCTTGGCGGGGGGCCTCGGGGATACGCAGTATTTT; CDR3: CASSSLAGGLGDTQYF; size: -; V: TRBV7-9; J: TRBJ2-3; D: TRBD2
DNA: TGTGCCAGTAGTATAGATCGGGACAGCCTAAGGCTCTATGGCTACACCTTC; CDR3: CASSIDRDSLRLYGYTF; size: -; V: TRBV19; J: TRBJ1-2; D: TRBD1
DNA: TGTGCCAGTATCGGACAGGAGAATAGCAATCAGCCCCAGCATTTT; CDR3: CASIGQENSNQPQHF; size: -; V: TRBV19; J: TRBJ1-5; D: TRBD1
DNA: TGTGCCAGCAGCTGGACAGGTGGCTACAATGAGCAGTTCTTC; CDR3: CASSWTGGYNEQFF; size: -; V: TRBV14; J: TRBJ2-1; D: TRBD1
DNA: TGTGCCAGTAGCCCTCTTGACAGGGCCTACGAGCAGTACTTC; CDR3: CASSPLDRAYEQYF; size: few; V: TRBV19; J: TRBJ2-7; D: TRBD1
DNA: TGTGCCAGCAGTCCTTCAGGGCGCGCGGGCTACACCTTC; CDR3: CASSPSGRAGYTF; size: -; V: TRBV12-3/TRBV12-4; J: TRBJ1-2; D: -
DNA: TGTGCCAGTACCCTAAATAGGGGGCCCCAGCATTTT; CDR3: CASTLNRGPQHF; size: -; V: TRBV19; J: TRBJ1-5; D: -
DNA: TGTGCCAGCAGCCTGGGGGCCGGTATGAACACTGAAGCTTTCTTT; CDR3: CASSLGAGMNTEAFF; size: few; V: TRBV7-8; J: TRBJ1-1; D: -
DNA: TGCGCCAGCAGCTCGCAGGGACAGTCAACCTACGAGCAGTACTTC; CDR3: CASSSQGQSTYEQYF; size: once; V: TRBV5-1; J: TRBJ2-7; D: TRBD1
DNA: TGTGCCAGCAGTTACGCGACAGAAGCCAATGAGCAGTTCTTC; CDR3: CASSYATEANEQFF; size: -; V: TRBV6-5; J: TRBJ2-1; D: -
DNA: TGTGCCAGCAGCCTAGGACAGGGCAACTATGGCTACACCTTC; CDR3: CASSLGQGNYGYTF; size: -; V: TRBV7-9; J: TRBJ1-2; D: TRBD1
DNA: TGTGCCACCAGCCGATCGACAGGGATGCAGCCCCAGCATTTT; CDR3: CATSRSTGMQPQHF; size: -; V: TRBV24-1; J: TRBJ1-5; D: TRBD1
DNA: TGCAGCGTTGGGGGCAGGGGCACAGATACGCAGTATTTT; CDR3: CSVGGRGTDTQYF; size: -; V: TRBV29-1; J: TRBJ2-3; D: -